This T cell receptor beta chain was recorded in a study of T cell responses to AZD1222 COVID-19 vaccine. Broader study findings: Most donors were white British and more were female, and clonal diversity was possibly underestimated. The reported proportion of spike-specific TCRs targeting unmutated variant regions was nearly half. At baseline, just a handful of AZD1222 recipients tested seropositive.

Libraries were prepared by immunoSEQ multiplex PCR; TCRdb keeps only in-frame clonotypes and omits some of them. This sample carries roughly 140,000 clones, roughly 91% of them seen once, and the ten largest clones take approximately 5%. About this clone: Its specificity is not known.

Deletions cut 5 bases from V and 4 bases from J, with 21 bases between. The CDR3 totals 17 residues. Looked up from germline, CDR1 is MNHNY and CDR2 is SVGAGI (reference sequence). Sequenced here: peripheral blood, sampled on day 0 of AZD1222 vaccination. J is TRBJ2-1 and V is TRBV6-6; the D gene is possibly TRBD2 (6 bases). The receptor's source is an adult in good health. This CDR3 is CASSLPGLYQKYNEQFF. In DNA, the CDR3 is TGTGCCAGCAGTCTCCCGGGACTCTACCAGAAATACAATGAGCAGTTCTTC.